The present TCR beta chain was sequenced within a study of T cells in localized non-small cell lung cancer. This clone has only one observation. Its antigen is not identified. The CDR3 runs 12 residues. Germline V CDR1 and CDR2: MNHEY, SVGAGI. Sequencing was performed with immunoSEQ multiplex PCR; in TCRdb, only in-frame clones are kept and a portion is missing. This repertoire shows some 21,000 clones, over 75% found once; its top ten account for 25% to 30%. Study-wide results and caveats: Uninvolved adjacent lung showed peak T cell clonality, exceeding tumor. A higher density of T cells in blood coincided with extended overall survival. It remains possible that heterogeneity exists, since only one tumor region was sequenced.

The material sequenced was peripheral blood mononuclear cells, taken before any cancer treatment. The rearrangement joins TRBV6-5 to TRBJ2-7; the D gene is possibly TRBD2 (6 bases). This TCR was recovered from a male donor aged 60 or over with stage II lung adenocarcinoma. CDR3 sequence (DNA): TGTGAAGTTCGTGGGAGGTCCTACGAGCAGTACTTC. This translates into CEVRGRSYEQYF.